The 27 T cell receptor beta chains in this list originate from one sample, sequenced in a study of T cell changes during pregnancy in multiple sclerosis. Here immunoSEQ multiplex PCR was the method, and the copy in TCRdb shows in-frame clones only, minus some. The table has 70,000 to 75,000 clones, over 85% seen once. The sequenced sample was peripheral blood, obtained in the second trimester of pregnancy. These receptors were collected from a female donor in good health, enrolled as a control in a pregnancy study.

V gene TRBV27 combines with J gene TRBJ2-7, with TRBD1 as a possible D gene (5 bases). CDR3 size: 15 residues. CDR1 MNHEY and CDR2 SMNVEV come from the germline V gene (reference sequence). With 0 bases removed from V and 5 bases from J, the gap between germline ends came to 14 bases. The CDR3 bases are TGTGCCAGCAGTTTATCAGGCCAGGGCCTCGACGAGCAGTACTTC. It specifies CASSLSGQGLDEQYF.

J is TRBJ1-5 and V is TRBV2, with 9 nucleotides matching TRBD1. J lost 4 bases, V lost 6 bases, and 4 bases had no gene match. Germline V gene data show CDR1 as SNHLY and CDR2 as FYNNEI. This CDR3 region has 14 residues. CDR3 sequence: CASRGTGFNQPQHF. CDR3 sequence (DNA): TGTGCCAGCAGAGGGACAGGGTTTAATCAGCCCCAGCATTTT.

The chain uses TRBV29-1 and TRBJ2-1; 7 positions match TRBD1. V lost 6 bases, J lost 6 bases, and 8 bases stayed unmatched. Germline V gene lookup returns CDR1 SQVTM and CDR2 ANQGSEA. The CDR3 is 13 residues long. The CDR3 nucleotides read TGCAGCGTGAGGGGGCGCTGGTCCAATGAGCAGTTCTTC. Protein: CSVRGRWSNEQFF.

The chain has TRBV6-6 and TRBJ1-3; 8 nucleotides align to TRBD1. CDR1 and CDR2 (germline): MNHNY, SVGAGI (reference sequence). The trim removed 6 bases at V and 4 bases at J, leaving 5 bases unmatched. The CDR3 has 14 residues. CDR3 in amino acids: CASRRQGTGNTIYF. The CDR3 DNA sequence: TGTGCCAGCAGAAGACAGGGGACGGGAAACACCATATATTTT.

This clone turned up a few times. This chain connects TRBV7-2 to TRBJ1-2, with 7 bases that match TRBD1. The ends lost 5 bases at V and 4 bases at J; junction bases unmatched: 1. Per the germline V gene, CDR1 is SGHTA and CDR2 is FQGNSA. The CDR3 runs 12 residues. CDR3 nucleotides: TGTGCCAGCAGCCGGGACAGCTATGGCTACACCTTC. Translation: CASSRDSYGYTF.

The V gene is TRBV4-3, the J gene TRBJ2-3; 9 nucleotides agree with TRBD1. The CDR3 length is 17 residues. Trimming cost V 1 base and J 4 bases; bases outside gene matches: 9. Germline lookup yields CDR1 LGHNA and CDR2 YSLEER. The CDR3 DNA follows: TGCGCCAGCAGCCAAGTAGGGGGACAGGGAAGGGCAGATACGCAGTATTTT. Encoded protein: CASSQVGGQGRADTQYF.

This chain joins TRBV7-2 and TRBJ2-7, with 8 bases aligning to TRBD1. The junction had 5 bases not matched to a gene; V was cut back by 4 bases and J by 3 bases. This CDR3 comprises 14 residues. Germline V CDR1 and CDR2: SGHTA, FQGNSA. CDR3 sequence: CASSSGTGGYEQYF. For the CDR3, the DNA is TGTGCCAGCAGCTCGGGTACAGGGGGCTACGAGCAGTACTTC.

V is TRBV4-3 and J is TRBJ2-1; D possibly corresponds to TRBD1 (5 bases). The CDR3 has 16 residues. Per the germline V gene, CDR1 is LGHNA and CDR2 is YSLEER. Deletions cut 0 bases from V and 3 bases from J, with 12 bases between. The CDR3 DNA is TGCGCCAGCAGCCAAGAGGCCGCGACAGTCTACAATGAGCAGTTCTTC. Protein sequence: CASSQEAATVYNEQFF.

As DNA, the CDR3 is TGTGCCAGCAGTTTGGTCAGTTCCTACGAGCAGTACTTC. Its translation is CASSLVSSYEQYF. The chain is built from TRBV27 and TRBJ2-7; D gene ambiguous. The ends were cut back, 3 bases at V and 1 base at J, with 7 bases in the middle. This CDR3 region has 13 residues. Germline CDR1 MNHEY, CDR2 SMNVEV (reference sequence).

Here the CDR3 DNA reads TGCGCCAGCAGCCGAAAGCCTCATGACACCGGGGAGCTGTTTTTT. Its protein is CASSRKPHDTGELFF. The chain uses TRBV4-1 and TRBJ2-2, with unresolved D. CDR3 length: 15 residues. The V gene's germline CDR1 is MGHRA and CDR2 YSYEKL. Trimming removed 4 bases from V and 3 bases from J, with 12 bases in between.

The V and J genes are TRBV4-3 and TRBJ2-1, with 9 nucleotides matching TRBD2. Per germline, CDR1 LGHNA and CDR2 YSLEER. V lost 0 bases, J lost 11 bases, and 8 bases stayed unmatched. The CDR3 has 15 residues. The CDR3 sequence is CASSQDQGLAGQQFF. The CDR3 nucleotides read TGCGCCAGCAGCCAAGATCAGGGGCTAGCGGGGCAGCAGTTCTTC.

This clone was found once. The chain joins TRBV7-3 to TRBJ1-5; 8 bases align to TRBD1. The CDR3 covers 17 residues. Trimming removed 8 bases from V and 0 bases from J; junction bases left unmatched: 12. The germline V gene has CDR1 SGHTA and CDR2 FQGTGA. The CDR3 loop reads CASGLDRGLNSNQPQHF. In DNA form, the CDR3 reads TGTGCCAGCGGGCTAGACAGGGGCCTTAATAGCAATCAGCCCCAGCATTTT.

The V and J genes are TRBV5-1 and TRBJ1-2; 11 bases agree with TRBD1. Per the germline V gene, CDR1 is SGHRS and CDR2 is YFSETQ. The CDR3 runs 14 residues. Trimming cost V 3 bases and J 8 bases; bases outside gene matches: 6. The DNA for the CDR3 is TGCGCCAGCAGCTGGAGGGACAGGGGGGAAGGCTACACCTTC. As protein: CASSWRDRGEGYTF. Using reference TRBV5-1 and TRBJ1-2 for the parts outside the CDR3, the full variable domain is KAGVTQTPRYLIKTRGQQVTLSCSPISGHRSVSWYQQTPGQGLQFLFEYFSETQRNKGNFPGRFSGRQFSNSRSEMNVSTLELGDSALYLCASSWRDRGEGYTFGSGTRLTVV.

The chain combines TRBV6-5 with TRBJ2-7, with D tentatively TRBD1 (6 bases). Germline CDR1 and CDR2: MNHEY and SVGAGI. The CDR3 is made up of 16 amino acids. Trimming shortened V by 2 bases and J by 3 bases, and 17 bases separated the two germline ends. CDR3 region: CASSYAPDSPNYEQYF. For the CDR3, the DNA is TGTGCCAGCAGTTACGCACCGGACAGTCCCAACTACGAGCAGTACTTC.

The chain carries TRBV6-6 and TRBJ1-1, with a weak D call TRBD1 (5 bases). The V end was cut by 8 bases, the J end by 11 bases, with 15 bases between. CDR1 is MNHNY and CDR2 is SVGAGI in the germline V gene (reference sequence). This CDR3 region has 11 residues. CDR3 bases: TGTGCCAGCCAGGGAGGGACTCGGGCTTTCTTT. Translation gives CASQGGTRAFF.

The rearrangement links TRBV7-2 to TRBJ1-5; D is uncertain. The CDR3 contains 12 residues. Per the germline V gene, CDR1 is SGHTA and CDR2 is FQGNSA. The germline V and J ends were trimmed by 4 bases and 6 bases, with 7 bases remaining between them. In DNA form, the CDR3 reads TGTGCCAGCAGCTCTCCCCCTCAGCCCCAGCATTTT. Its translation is CASSSPPQPQHF.

CDR3 coding DNA: TGTGCCAGCAGCTTGGGGGGCGAGGGACTAAGCTCTGGAAACACCATATATTTT. It translates to CASSLGGEGLSSGNTIYF. This chain connects TRBV5-6 to TRBJ1-3; D possibly corresponds to TRBD1 (5 bases). The CDR3 totals 18 residues. CDR1 is SGHDT, CDR2 YYEEEE, per germline. Between the trimmed V and J ends, which lost 0 bases and 0 bases, there was a span of 16 bases. Filled out from reference TRBV5-6 and TRBJ1-3, the complete variable domain reads DAGVTQSPTHLIKTRGQQVTLRCSPKSGHDTVSWYQQALGQGPQFIFQYYEEEERQRGNFPDRFSGHQFPNYSSELNVNALLLGDSALYLCASSLGGEGLSSGNTIYFGEGSWLTVV.

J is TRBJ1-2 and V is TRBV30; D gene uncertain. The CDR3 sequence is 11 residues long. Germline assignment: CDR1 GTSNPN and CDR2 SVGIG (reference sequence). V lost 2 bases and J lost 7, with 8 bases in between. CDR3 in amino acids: CAWSRGRGYTF. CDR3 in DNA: TGTGCCTGGAGTCGAGGTCGTGGCTACACCTTC.

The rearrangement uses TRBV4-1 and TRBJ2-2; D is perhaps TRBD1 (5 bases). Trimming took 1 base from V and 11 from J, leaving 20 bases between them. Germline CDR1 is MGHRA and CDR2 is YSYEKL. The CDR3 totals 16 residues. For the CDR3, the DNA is TGCGCCAGCAGCCAAGGCCCCCAGGACAAAAGCGCCGAGCTGTTTTTT. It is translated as CASSQGPQDKSAELFF.

The CDR3 nucleotides are TGTGCCAGCAGCTTAGCCGCGACAGGGAATCCCCTAGACAATGAGCAGTTCTTC. Its protein product is CASSLAATGNPLDNEQFF. The chain recombines TRBV11-3 with TRBJ2-1, with 7 bases identical to TRBD1. The CDR3 is 18 residues long. The J segment lost 5 bases and the V segment lost 1 base, leaving 14 bases of the junction unmatched. The germline gives CDR1 SGHNT, CDR2 YENEEA.

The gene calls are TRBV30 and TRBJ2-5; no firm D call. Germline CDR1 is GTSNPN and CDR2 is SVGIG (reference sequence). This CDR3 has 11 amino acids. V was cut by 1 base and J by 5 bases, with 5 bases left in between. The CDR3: CAWSGEETQYF. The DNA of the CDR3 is TGTGCCTGGAGTGGCGAGGAGACCCAGTACTTC.

As DNA, the CDR3 is TGTGCCAGTAGGGACAGATCCTACGAGCAGTACTTC. Translation gives CASRDRSYEQYF. This chain links TRBV19 with TRBJ2-7, with a tentative D call TRBD1 (6 bases). The CDR3 has 12 amino acids. Trimming pared 6 bases from V and 1 base from J, leaving 7 bases between. Germline CDR1 is LNHDA and CDR2 is SQIVND (reference sequence).

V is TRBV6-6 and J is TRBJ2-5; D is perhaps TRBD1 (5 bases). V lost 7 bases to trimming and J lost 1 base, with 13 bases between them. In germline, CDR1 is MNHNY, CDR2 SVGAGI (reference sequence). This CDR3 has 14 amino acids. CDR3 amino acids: CASTNQGFQETQYF. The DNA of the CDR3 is TGTGCCAGCACCAACCAGGGTTTCCAAGAGACCCAGTACTTC.

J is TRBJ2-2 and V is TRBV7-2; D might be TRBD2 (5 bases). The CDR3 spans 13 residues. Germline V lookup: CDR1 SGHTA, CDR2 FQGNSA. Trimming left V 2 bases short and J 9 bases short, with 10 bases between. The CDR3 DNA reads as TGTGCCAGCAGCTTAATGTCCGGGAGGGAGCTGTTTTTT. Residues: CASSLMSGRELFF. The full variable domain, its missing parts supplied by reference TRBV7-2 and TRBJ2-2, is GAGVSQSPSNKVTEKGKDVELRCDPISGHTALYWYRQSLGQGLEFLIYFQGNSAPDKSGLPSDRFSAERTGGSVSTLTIQRTQQEDSAVYLCASSLMSGRELFFGEGSRLTVL.

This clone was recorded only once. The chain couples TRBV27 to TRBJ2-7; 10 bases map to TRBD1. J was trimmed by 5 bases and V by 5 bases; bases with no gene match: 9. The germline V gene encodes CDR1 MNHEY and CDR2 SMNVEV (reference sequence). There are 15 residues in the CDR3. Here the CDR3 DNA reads TGTGCCAGCAGTCCAGAGACAGGGGGCTTTGACGAGCAGTACTTC. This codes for CASSPETGGFDEQYF.

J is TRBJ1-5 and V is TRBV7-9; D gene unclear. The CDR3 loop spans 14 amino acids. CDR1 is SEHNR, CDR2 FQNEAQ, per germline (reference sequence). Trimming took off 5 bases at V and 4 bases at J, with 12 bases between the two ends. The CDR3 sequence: CASSLTGWNQPQHF. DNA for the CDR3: TGTGCCAGCAGCCTAACGGGTTGGAATCAGCCCCAGCATTTT.

In DNA form, the CDR3 reads TGTGCCAGCAGTTTCAGCGGAGGCGGGGAGCTGTTTTTT. Translated, it gives CASSFSGGGELFF. The J gene is TRBJ2-2, the V gene TRBV27, with D possibly TRBD2 on 5 matching bases. CDR1 is MNHEY, CDR2 SMNVEV, per germline (reference sequence). The CDR3 sequence is 13 residues long. Trimming removed 3 bases at V and 7 bases at J, with 9 bases between.